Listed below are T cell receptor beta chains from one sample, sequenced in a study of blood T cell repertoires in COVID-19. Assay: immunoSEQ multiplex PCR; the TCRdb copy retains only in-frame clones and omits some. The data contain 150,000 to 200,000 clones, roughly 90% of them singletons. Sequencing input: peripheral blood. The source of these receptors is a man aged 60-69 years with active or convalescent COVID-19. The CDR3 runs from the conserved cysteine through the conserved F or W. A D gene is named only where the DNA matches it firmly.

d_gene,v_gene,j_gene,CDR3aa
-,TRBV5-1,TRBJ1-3,CASSARDSPSGNTIYF
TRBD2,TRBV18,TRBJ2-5,CASSPSGGTQETQYF
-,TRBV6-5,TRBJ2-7,CASSYSHRYEQYF
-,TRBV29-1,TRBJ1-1,CSVELGGLRAFF
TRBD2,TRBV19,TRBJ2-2,CASSKTSGGTGELFF
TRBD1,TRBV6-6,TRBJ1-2,CASSYRQGMSNYGYTF
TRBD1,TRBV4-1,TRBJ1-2,CASSQTGGRFGYTF
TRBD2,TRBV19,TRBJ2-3,CASSIGGSGGTDTQYF
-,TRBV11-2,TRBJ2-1,CASSFEGSTDSYNEQFF
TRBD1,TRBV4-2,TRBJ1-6,CASSRDRVNSPLHF